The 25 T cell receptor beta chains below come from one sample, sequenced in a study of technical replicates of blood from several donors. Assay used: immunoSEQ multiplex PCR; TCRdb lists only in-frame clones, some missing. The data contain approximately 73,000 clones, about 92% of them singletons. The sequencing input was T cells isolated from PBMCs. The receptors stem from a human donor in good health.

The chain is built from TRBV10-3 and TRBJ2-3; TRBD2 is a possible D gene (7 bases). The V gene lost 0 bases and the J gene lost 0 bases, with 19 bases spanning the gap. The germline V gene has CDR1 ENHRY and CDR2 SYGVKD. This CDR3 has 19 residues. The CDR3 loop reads CAISESGGARIPSTDTQYF. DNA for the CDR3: TGTGCCATCAGTGAGTCTGGGGGGGCACGGATTCCTAGCACAGATACGCAGTATTTT.

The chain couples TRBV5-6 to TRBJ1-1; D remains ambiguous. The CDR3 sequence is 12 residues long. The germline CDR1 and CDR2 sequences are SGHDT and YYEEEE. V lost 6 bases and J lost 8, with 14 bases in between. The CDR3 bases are TGTGCCAGCACGGCTCGTCTGGGCGAAGCTTTCTTT. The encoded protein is CASTARLGEAFF.

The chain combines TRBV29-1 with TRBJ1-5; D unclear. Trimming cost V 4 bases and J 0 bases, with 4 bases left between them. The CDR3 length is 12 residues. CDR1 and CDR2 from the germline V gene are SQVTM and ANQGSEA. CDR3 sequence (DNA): TGCAGCGTTGCGGGTAGCAATCAGCCCCAGCATTTT. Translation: CSVAGSNQPQHF.

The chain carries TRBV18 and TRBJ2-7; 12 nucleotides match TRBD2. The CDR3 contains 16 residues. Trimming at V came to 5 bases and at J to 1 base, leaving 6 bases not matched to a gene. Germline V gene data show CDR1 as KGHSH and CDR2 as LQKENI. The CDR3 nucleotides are TGTGCCAGCTCATCGAGACTAGCGGGAGAATCCTACGAGCAGTACTTC. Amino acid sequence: CASSSRLAGESYEQYF.

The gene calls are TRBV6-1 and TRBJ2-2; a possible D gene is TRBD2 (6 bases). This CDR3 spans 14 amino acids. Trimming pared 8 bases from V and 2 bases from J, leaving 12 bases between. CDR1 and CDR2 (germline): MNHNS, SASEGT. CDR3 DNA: TGTGCCAGCTGCACGGGACTTAACACCGGGGAGCTGTTTTTT. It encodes CASCTGLNTGELFF.

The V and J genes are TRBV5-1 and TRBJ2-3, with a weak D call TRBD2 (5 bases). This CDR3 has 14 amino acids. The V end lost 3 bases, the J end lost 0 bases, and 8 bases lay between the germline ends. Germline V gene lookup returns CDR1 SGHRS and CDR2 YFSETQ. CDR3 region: CASSWTGSTDTQYF. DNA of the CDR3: TGCGCCAGCAGCTGGACGGGGAGCACAGATACGCAGTATTTT.

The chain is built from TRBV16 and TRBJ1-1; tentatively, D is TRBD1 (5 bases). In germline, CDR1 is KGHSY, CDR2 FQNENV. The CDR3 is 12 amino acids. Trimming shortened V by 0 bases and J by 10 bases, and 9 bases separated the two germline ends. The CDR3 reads CASSQSRGSAFF. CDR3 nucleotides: TGTGCCAGCAGCCAATCAAGGGGCTCAGCTTTCTTT.

The CDR3 nucleotides read TGTGCCAGCAGCTCCACCGGGACAAACTATGGCTACACCTTC. Protein product: CASSSTGTNYGYTF. The rearrangement links TRBV7-9 to TRBJ1-2; possibly TRBD1 for D (6 bases). Germline V gene sequence: CDR1 SEHNR, CDR2 FQNEAQ (reference sequence). This CDR3 comprises 14 residues. V lost 4 bases to trimming and J lost 2 bases, with 11 bases between them.

The CDR3 is CASSLLGGSYNSPLHF. CDR3 bases: TGTGCCAGCAGCTTGTTGGGGGGCTCCTATAATTCACCCCTCCACTTT. The chain links TRBV5-6 to TRBJ1-6, with D perhaps TRBD1 (5 bases). Deletions cut 1 base from V and 0 bases from J, with 8 bases between. The germline V gene encodes CDR1 SGHDT and CDR2 YYEEEE. This CDR3 spans 16 amino acids.

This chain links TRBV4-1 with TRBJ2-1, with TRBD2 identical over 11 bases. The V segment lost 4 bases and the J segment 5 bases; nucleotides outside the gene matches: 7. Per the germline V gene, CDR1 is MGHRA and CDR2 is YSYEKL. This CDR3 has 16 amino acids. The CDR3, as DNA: TGCGCCAGCAGCCGCTCGGGACTAGCGGATAACAATGAGCAGTTCTTC. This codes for CASSRSGLADNNEQFF.

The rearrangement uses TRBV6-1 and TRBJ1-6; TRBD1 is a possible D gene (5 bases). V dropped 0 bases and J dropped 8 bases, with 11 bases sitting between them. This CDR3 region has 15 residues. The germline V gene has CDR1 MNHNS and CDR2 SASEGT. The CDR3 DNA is TGTGCCAGCAGTGAAGCACGGGGGTTGGATTCACCCCTCCACTTT. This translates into CASSEARGLDSPLHF.

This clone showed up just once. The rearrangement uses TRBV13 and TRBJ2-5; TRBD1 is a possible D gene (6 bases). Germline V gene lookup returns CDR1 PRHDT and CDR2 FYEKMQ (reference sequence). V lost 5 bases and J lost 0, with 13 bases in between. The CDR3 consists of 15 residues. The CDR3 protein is CASSRTDGYQETQYF. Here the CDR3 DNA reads TGTGCCAGCAGCCGGACAGACGGCTACCAAGAGACCCAGTACTTC.

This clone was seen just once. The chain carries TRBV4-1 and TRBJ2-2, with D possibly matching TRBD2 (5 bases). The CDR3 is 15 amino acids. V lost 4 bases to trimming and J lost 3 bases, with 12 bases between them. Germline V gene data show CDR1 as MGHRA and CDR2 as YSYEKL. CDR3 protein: CASSLRTLYTGELFF. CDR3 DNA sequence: TGCGCCAGCAGCCTCCGGACTCTTTACACCGGGGAGCTGTTTTTT.

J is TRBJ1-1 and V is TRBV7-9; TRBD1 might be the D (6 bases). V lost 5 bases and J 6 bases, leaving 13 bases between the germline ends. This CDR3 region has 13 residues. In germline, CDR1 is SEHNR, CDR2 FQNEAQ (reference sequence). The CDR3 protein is CASSRNRVAEAFF. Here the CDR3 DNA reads TGTGCCAGCAGCCGTAACAGGGTCGCTGAAGCTTTCTTT. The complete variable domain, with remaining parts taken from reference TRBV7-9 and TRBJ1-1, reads DTGVSQNPRHKITKRGQNVTFRCDPISEHNRLYWYRQTLGQGPEFLTYFQNEAQLEKSRLLSDRFSAERPKGSFSTLEIQRTEQGDSAMYLCASSRNRVAEAFFGQGTRLTVV.

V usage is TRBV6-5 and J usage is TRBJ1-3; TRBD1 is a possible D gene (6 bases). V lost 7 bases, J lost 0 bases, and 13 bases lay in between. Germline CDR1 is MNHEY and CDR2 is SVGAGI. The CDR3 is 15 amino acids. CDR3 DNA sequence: TGTGCCAGCACCTCAGGGGCCTACTCTGGAAACACCATATATTTT. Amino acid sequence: CASTSGAYSGNTIYF.

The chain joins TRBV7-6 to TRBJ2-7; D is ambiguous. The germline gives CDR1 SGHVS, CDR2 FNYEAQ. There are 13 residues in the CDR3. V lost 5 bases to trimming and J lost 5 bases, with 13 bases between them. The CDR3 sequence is CASSTTGADEQYF. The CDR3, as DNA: TGTGCCAGCAGCACTACCGGCGCAGACGAGCAGTACTTC.

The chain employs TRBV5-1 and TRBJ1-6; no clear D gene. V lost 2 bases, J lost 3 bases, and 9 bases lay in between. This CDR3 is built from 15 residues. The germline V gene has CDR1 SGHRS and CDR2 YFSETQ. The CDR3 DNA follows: TGCGCCAGCAGCTTTGCCGGAGACTATAATTCACCCCTCCACTTT. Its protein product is CASSFAGDYNSPLHF.

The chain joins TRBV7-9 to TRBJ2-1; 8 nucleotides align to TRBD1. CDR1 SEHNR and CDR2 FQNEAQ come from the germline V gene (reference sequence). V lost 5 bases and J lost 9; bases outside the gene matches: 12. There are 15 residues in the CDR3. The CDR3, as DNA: TGTGCCAGCAGCCTCAGGGGGCGAAACTTGTCTGAGCAGTTCTTC. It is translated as CASSLRGRNLSEQFF.

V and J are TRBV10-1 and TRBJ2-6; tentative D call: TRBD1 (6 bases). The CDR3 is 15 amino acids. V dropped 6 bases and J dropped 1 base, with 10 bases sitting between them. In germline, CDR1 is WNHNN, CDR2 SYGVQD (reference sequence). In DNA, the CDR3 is TGCGCCAGCAGCGGTACAGGGTCTGGGGCCAACGTCCTGACTTTC. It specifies CASSGTGSGANVLTF.

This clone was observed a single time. The CDR3 loop is CASSLRASGRSYEQYF. In DNA form, the CDR3 reads TGTGCCAGCAGCTTGCGGGCTAGCGGGAGATCCTACGAGCAGTACTTC. The J gene is TRBJ2-7, the V gene TRBV5-6; 10 positions agree with TRBD2. The germline V gene has CDR1 SGHDT and CDR2 YYEEEE. With V trimmed by 1 base and J by 1 base, 5 bases remained unmatched. The CDR3 extends over 16 amino acids.

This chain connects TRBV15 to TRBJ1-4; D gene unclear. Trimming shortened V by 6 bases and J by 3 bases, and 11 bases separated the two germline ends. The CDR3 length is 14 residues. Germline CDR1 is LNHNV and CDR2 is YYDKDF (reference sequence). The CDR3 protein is CATSALSPNEKLFF. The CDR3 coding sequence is TGTGCCACCAGTGCACTTAGCCCTAATGAAAAACTGTTTTTT. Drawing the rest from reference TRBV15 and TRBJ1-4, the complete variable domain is DAMVIQNPRYQVTQFGKPVTLSCSQTLNHNVMYWYQQKSSQAPKLLFHYYDKDFNNEADTPDNFQSRRPNTSFCFLDIRSPGLGDTAMYLCATSALSPNEKLFFGSGTQLSVL.

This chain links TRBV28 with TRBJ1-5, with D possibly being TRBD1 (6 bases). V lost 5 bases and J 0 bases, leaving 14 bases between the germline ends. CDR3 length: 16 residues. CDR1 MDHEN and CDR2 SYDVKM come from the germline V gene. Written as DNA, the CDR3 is TGTGCCAGCAGTATGGAGACAGGCAATAGCAATCAGCCCCAGCATTTT. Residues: CASSMETGNSNQPQHF.

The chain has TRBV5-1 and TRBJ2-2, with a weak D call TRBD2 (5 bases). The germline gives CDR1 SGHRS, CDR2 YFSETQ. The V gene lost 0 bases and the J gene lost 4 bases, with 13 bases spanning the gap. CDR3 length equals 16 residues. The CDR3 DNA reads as TGCGCCAGCAGCTTGGAACCGGGGTCGAGCACCGGGGAGCTGTTTTTT. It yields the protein CASSLEPGSSTGELFF.

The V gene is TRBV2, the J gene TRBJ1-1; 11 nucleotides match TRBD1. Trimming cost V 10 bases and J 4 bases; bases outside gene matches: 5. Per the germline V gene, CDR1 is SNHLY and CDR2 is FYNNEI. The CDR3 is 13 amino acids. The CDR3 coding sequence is TGTGCCACAAGGACAGGGGGCGTCACTGAAGCTTTCTTT. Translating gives CATRTGGVTEAFF.

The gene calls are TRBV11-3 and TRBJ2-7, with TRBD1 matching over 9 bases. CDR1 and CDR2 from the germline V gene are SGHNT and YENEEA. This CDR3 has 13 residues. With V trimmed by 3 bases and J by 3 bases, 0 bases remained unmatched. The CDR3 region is CASSLDRGYEQYF. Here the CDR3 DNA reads TGTGCCAGCAGCTTGGACAGGGGCTACGAGCAGTACTTC.